This T cell receptor (beta chain) is from a study of blood T cells in healthy people across ages. Looked up from germline, CDR1 is SGHRS and CDR2 is YFSETQ. This CDR3 is 14 amino acids long. With V trimmed by 4 bases and J by 4 bases, 5 bases remained unmatched. Primers used in a second PCR of roughly 6 to 11 cycles were a sample-barcoded 5' primer and a J-beta primer mix. Each cDNA molecule received a tag from a template-switch adaptor that had 12 random nucleotides. TCRdb re-called the 5' RACE reads with MiXCR, one entry per CDR3 protein. The sample contains roughly 830,000 distinct CDR3 sequences, 62% of which appear only once.

This clonotype originated in a man under 40 in good health. Material for sequencing was blood. The chain employs TRBV5-1 and TRBJ2-1, with 7 bases identical to TRBD1. CDR3 in amino acids: CASSTGQLYNEQFF. CDR3 sequence (DNA): TGCGCCAGCAGCACGGGACAGCTTTACAATGAGCAGTTCTTC.